A single sample gave rise to the 23 T cell receptor beta chains below, sequenced in a study of HIV-infected patients and healthy controls. TCRdb independently ran MiXCR on the 5' RACE reads; one entry per CDR3 protein. The sample shows approximately 67,000 distinct CDR3 sequences, 16% of them seen only once. The material sequenced was CD4+ T cells from blood. The receptors derive from a human donor in good health.

The sample holds a few counts of this clonotype. J is TRBJ1-6 and V is TRBV12-3 or TRBV12-4; tentatively, D is TRBD1 (6 bases). The CDR3 has 15 residues. V lost 3 bases and J 5 bases, leaving 11 bases between the germline ends. CDR3 loop: CASSFGGWDNSPLHF. CDR3 DNA sequence: TGTGCCAGCAGTTTCGGGGGCTGGGATAATTCACCCCTCCACTTT.

The chain recombines TRBV19 with TRBJ1-2, with D unresolved. This CDR3 spans 17 amino acids. Germline-derived CDR1 and CDR2 are LNHDA and SQIVND (reference sequence). V was pared by 6 bases and J by 1 base, with 21 bases between. The CDR3 DNA is TGTGCCAGTAGGCCGGGCGGGCTGACCCGTATTAACTATGGCTACACCTTC. Translating gives CASRPGGLTRINYGYTF.

This clonotype was seen repeatedly, ten times or more. The rearrangement uses TRBV7-9 and TRBJ2-7, with TRBD2 identical over 9 bases. Germline values: CDR1 SEHNR, CDR2 FQNEAQ (reference sequence). The trim removed 4 bases at V and 4 bases at J, leaving 5 bases unmatched. This CDR3 has 14 residues. CDR3 amino acids: CASSSGLAQYEQYF. The CDR3 nucleotides read TGTGCCAGCAGCTCGGGACTAGCTCAGTACGAGCAGTACTTC.

The sample holds a few counts of this clonotype. The chain links TRBV7-8 to TRBJ2-5; 7 bases are a match to TRBD1. J gave up 0 bases and V 0 bases, and 19 bases lay outside the gene matches. The CDR3 is 21 amino acids. Germline V lookup: CDR1 SGHVS, CDR2 FQNEAQ. CDR3 DNA: TGTGCCAGCAGCTTAGCGGCGCGCAACAGGGGTCCTAAAGCCTACCAAGAGACCCAGTACTTC. Its translation: CASSLAARNRGPKAYQETQYF. Supplemented by reference TRBV7-8 and TRBJ2-5, the full variable domain reads GAGVSQSPRYKVAKRGQDVALRCDPISGHVSLFWYQQALGQGPEFLTYFQNEAQLDKSGLPSDRFFAERPEGSVSTLKIQRTQQEDSAVYLCASSLAARNRGPKAYQETQYFGPGTRLLVL.

This clonotype has only a few counts. The chain employs TRBV3-1 and TRBJ1-1; unclear D gene. This CDR3 region has 14 residues. CDR1 LGHDT and CDR2 YNNKEL come from the germline V gene (reference sequence). V gave up 1 base and J gave up 4 bases, with 10 bases separating them. The CDR3, as DNA: TGTGCCAGCAGCCAAGCGGGGATCGGCACTGAAGCTTTCTTT. It is translated as CASSQAGIGTEAFF. Drawing the rest from reference TRBV3-1 and TRBJ1-1, the complete variable domain is DTAVSQTPKYLVTQMGNDKSIKCEQNLGHDTMYWYKQDSKKFLKIMFSYNNKELIINETVPNRFSPKSPDKAHLNLHINSLELGDSAVYFCASSQAGIGTEAFFGQGTRLTVV.

This clonotype showed up many times. For the CDR3, the DNA is TGTGCCTGGAAGTCGGGGACGAACGTGGGAACTGAAGCTTTCTTT. Residues: CAWKSGTNVGTEAFF. The J gene is TRBJ1-1, the V gene TRBV30, with D perhaps matching TRBD1 (5 bases). The germline CDR1 and CDR2 sequences are GTSNPN and SVGIG (reference sequence). V lost 4 bases to trimming and J lost 5 bases, with 20 bases between them. The CDR3 length is 15 residues. Full variable domain (missing parts from reference TRBV30 and TRBJ1-1): SQTIHQWPATLVQPVGSPLSLECTVEGTSNPNLYWYRQAAGRGLQLLFYSVGIGQISSEVPQNLSASRPQDRQFILSSKKLLLSDSGFYLCAWKSGTNVGTEAFFGQGTRLTVV.

This chain links TRBV18 with TRBJ2-3; D gene uncertain. This CDR3 region has 14 residues. Germline values: CDR1 KGHSH, CDR2 LQKENI. Trimming cost V 4 bases and J 2 bases, with 10 bases left between them. CDR3 protein: CASSQVKNTDTQYF. Written as DNA, the CDR3 is TGTGCCAGCTCACAAGTCAAAAACACAGATACGCAGTATTTT.

This chain joins TRBV20-1 and TRBJ2-2; TRBD1 aligns across 9 bases. This CDR3 contains 17 residues. CDR1 is DFQATT, CDR2 SNEGSKA, per germline (reference sequence). Unmatched junction bases numbered 15, after V lost 3 bases and J lost 7 bases. The CDR3 bases are TGCAGTGCTAGGAAACTTAACCGGGACAGGGCAAACGGGGAGCTGTTTTTT. It specifies CSARKLNRDRANGELFF.

This chain joins TRBV7-2 and TRBJ2-2, with D perhaps matching TRBD1 (6 bases). The ends were cut back, 2 bases at V and 2 bases at J, with 18 bases in the middle. This CDR3 has 18 residues. Germline CDR1 reads SGHTA; CDR2 reads FQGNSA. CDR3 sequence reads: CASSLPSNRALNTGELFF. The CDR3, as DNA: TGTGCCAGCAGCTTACCCTCAAACAGGGCCCTTAACACCGGGGAGCTGTTTTTT.

Points on this clonotype: A clone one base away is much larger, so this may be a read error. DNA for the CDR3: TGTGTCAGCAGCTCAACTGTGTCTGAGCAGTTCTTC. The encoded protein is CVSSSTVSEQFF. The genes are TRBV6-5 and TRBJ2-1; no reliable D call. The CDR3 covers 12 residues. Per the germline V gene, CDR1 is MNHEY and CDR2 is SVGAGI.

The chain is built from TRBV29-1 and TRBJ2-2, with D possibly matching TRBD2 (5 bases). Looked up from germline, CDR1 is SQVTM and CDR2 is ANQGSEA. With 6 bases removed from V and 2 bases from J, the gap between germline ends came to 19 bases. The CDR3 runs to 16 residues. CDR3 in DNA: TGCAGCGTCCAAATGGTTGCCGGGGTTAACACCGGGGAGCTGTTTTTT. Translating gives CSVQMVAGVNTGELFF.

The rearrangement joins TRBV4-3 to TRBJ1-2; D possibly corresponds to TRBD1 (5 bases). Germline V gives CDR1 LGHNA, CDR2 YSLEER. Trimming shortened V by 0 bases and J by 5 bases, and 16 bases separated the two germline ends. The CDR3 totals 16 residues. This CDR3 is CASSQDFEGMGYGYTF. The CDR3 DNA reads TGCGCCAGCAGCCAAGATTTCGAGGGGATGGGGTATGGCTACACCTTC.

The CDR3 loop is CASSPRPQGPNEKLFF. As DNA, the CDR3 is TGTGCCAGCTCACCCCGGCCCCAGGGCCCTAATGAAAAACTGTTTTTT. This sequence joins TRBV18 and TRBJ1-4; possibly TRBD1 for D (5 bases). V was trimmed by 3 bases and J by 3 bases, leaving 14 bases between them. This CDR3 spans 16 amino acids. Germline loops: CDR1 KGHSH, CDR2 LQKENI.

The V and J genes are TRBV19 and TRBJ2-2; D is ambiguous. In germline, CDR1 is LNHDA, CDR2 SQIVND (reference sequence). The CDR3 covers 22 residues. V lost 6 bases, J lost 3 bases, and 35 bases lay in between. The CDR3 protein is CASRVNPPKVPTFGTDTGELFF. As DNA, the CDR3 is TGTGCCAGTAGGGTAAACCCCCCAAAGGTACCTACCTTCGGCACGGACACCGGGGAGCTGTTTTTT.

This clonotype appeared a few times. This sequence joins TRBV7-9 and TRBJ1-1; D is uncertain. The CDR3 covers 13 residues. The germline gives CDR1 SEHNR, CDR2 FQNEAQ (reference sequence). V was shortened by 5 bases and J by 5 bases, with 12 bases between the two germline ends. CDR3 in amino acids: CASSGTRETEAFF. CDR3 coding DNA: TGTGCCAGCAGCGGAACAAGGGAAACTGAAGCTTTCTTT.

This chain connects TRBV6-4 to TRBJ2-1; TRBD2 agrees at 12 bases. CDR1 and CDR2 from the germline V gene are MRHNA and SNTAGT. The J segment lost 4 bases and the V segment lost 2 bases, leaving 0 bases of the junction unmatched. The CDR3 consists of 15 residues. CDR3 residues: CASSDTSGGYNEQFF. The CDR3 coding sequence is TGTGCCAGCAGTGACACTAGCGGGGGGTACAATGAGCAGTTCTTC.

The CDR3 sequence is CASSSANLAGVVSGTYNEQFF. CDR3 bases: TGTGCCAGCAGTTCGGCCAATCTAGCGGGAGTAGTAAGTGGGACCTACAATGAGCAGTTCTTC. The chain uses TRBV6-6 and TRBJ2-1, with 10 bases aligning to TRBD2. CDR3 length: 21 amino acids. CDR1 and CDR2 from the germline V gene are MNHNY and SVGAGI (reference sequence). The V gene end was trimmed by 4 bases and the J gene end by 2 bases; junction bases not matched to a gene: 20.

In this sample, this clonotype turned up a few times. The V and J genes are TRBV5-7 and TRBJ2-1; the D gene is possibly TRBD2 (6 bases). TRBV5-7 is reported as an ORF; its role is uncertain. Trimming cost V 10 bases and J 6 bases, with 8 bases left between them. This CDR3 has 10 residues. The CDR3 reads CAYGGNEQFF. CDR3 nucleotide sequence: TGTGCCTACGGGGGCAATGAGCAGTTCTTC.

This sequence joins TRBV12-3 or TRBV12-4 and TRBJ1-4, with unresolved D. This CDR3 has 15 residues. Trimming left V 6 bases short and J 3 bases short, with 14 bases between. CDR3 sequence (DNA): TGTGCCAGCAGACCATCGTTGGCCTCTAATGAAAAACTGTTTTTT. This sequence encodes CASRPSLASNEKLFF.

This clonotype was recorded at least ten times. The gene calls are TRBV12-3 or TRBV12-4 and TRBJ2-1; D not certain. The CDR3 totals 14 residues. V lost 2 bases to trimming and J lost 0 bases, with 5 bases between them. This chain's CDR3 is CASSLTSSYNEQFF. In DNA, the CDR3 is TGTGCCAGCAGTTTAACCAGCTCCTACAATGAGCAGTTCTTC.

The rearrangement uses TRBV24-1 and TRBJ2-1, with D possibly TRBD1 on 6 matching bases. Germline loops: CDR1 KGHDR, CDR2 SFDVKD. There are 17 residues in the CDR3. V was clipped by 3 bases and J by 6 bases, with 20 bases between them. The CDR3, as DNA: TGTGCCACCAGTGATACGAACGGGACAAGGAGTCCCAATGAGCAGTTCTTC. Amino acids: CATSDTNGTRSPNEQFF.

This clonotype has a count of ten or more. The chain has TRBV7-2 and TRBJ2-7; no firm D call. Trimming shortened V by 0 bases and J by 4 bases, and 13 bases separated the two germline ends. CDR1 and CDR2 (germline): SGHTA, FQGNSA. The CDR3 extends over 15 amino acids. The CDR3: CASSLAYGNQYEQYF. Here the CDR3 DNA reads TGTGCCAGCAGCTTAGCGTACGGAAACCAGTACGAGCAGTACTTC.

This clonotype has a count of ten or more. This chain uses TRBV20-1 with TRBJ2-4; D is unresolved. V lost 3 bases and J 0 bases, leaving 12 bases between the germline ends. Germline CDR1 and CDR2: DFQATT and SNEGSKA (reference sequence). The CDR3 consists of 15 residues. The CDR3 loop is CSASRAVGAKNIQYF. CDR3 DNA: TGCAGTGCTAGTCGCGCGGTCGGAGCCAAAAACATTCAGTACTTC.